One and the same sample provided the 27 T cell receptor beta chains below, sequenced in a study of blood T cells in healthy people across ages. A sample-barcoded 5' primer and a J-beta primer mix were used in a second PCR of about 7 to 11 cycles. TCRdb passed the 5' RACE reads through MiXCR, listing each CDR3 protein once. This table holds just under 550,000 distinct CDR3 sequences, about 25% found once. The same data also went into a second study, on T cells of mothers and their children.

The sequencing input was blood. These receptor sequences come from a boy aged 10-17 years in good health.

V and J are TRBV27 and TRBJ2-7; 15 positions agree with TRBD2. CDR3 length equals 15 residues. V lost 5 bases to trimming and J lost 3 bases; unmatched junction nucleotides: 2. The germline gives CDR1 MNHEY, CDR2 SMNVEV (reference sequence). The DNA of the CDR3 is TGTGCCAGCAGTAGGACTAGCGGGGGGGACTACGAGCAGTACTTC. It codes for CASSRTSGGDYEQYF.

J is TRBJ1-3 and V is TRBV3-1; D gene unclear. CDR3 length: 16 amino acids. The germline CDR1 and CDR2 sequences are LGHDT and YNNKEL (reference sequence). Trimming pared 0 bases from V and 0 bases from J, leaving 9 bases between. The CDR3 loop reads CASSQDAVLSGNTIYF. In DNA form, the CDR3 reads TGTGCCAGCAGCCAAGATGCGGTCCTCTCTGGAAACACCATATATTTT.

The sample holds a few counts of this clonotype. The rearrangement joins TRBV28 to TRBJ2-1; 7 bases align to TRBD2. V was clipped by 6 bases and J by 8 bases; unmatched bases: 10. Germline V gives CDR1 MDHEN, CDR2 SYDVKM. There are 14 residues in the CDR3. The CDR3 nucleotides are TGTGCCAGCAGGCCCTTTGGGGAGGGCTATGAGCAGTTCTTC. Its protein is CASRPFGEGYEQFF.

The V and J genes are TRBV27 and TRBJ2-1; D is possibly TRBD2 (6 bases). Trimming cost V 6 bases and J 10 bases, with 19 bases left between them. CDR3 size: 14 residues. In germline, CDR1 is MNHEY, CDR2 SMNVEV (reference sequence). The CDR3 sequence is CASSEEGSNSEQFF. The CDR3 region has the DNA TGTGCCAGCAGCGAGGAGGGAAGTAATTCCGAGCAGTTCTTC.

The chain uses TRBV5-1 and TRBJ2-7; D might be TRBD1 (6 bases). In germline, CDR1 is SGHRS, CDR2 YFSETQ. The V end was cut by 4 bases, the J end by 6 bases, with 17 bases between. The CDR3 spans 14 residues. CDR3 in amino acids: CASSPRGGPCEQYF. As DNA, the CDR3 is TGCGCCAGCAGCCCCCGAGGGGGTCCCTGCGAGCAGTACTTC. Variable domain in full (rest from reference TRBV5-1 and TRBJ2-7): KAGVTQTPRYLIKTRGQQVTLSCSPISGHRSVSWYQQTPGQGLQFLFEYFSETQRNKGNFPGRFSGRQFSNSRSEMNVSTLELGDSALYLCASSPRGGPCEQYFGPGTRLTVT.

The chain combines TRBV5-1 with TRBJ2-5; D may be TRBD1 (6 bases). Germline CDR1 reads SGHRS; CDR2 reads YFSETQ. V was trimmed by 3 bases and J by 3 bases, leaving 12 bases between them. The CDR3 has 14 residues. The CDR3 reads CASSSDSVEETQYF. Here the CDR3 DNA reads TGCGCCAGCAGCTCGGACAGTGTTGAAGAGACCCAGTACTTC. The complete variable domain, with remaining parts taken from reference TRBV5-1 and TRBJ2-5, reads KAGVTQTPRYLIKTRGQQVTLSCSPISGHRSVSWYQQTPGQGLQFLFEYFSETQRNKGNFPGRFSGRQFSNSRSEMNVSTLELGDSALYLCASSSDSVEETQYFGPGTRLLVL.

The V call is TRBV10-2, the J call TRBJ2-5; possible D gene TRBD1, 5 bases. The DNA end lines up better with TRBJ2-1; the J call may be wrong. Germline lookup yields CDR1 WSHSY and CDR2 SAAADI. This CDR3 comprises 11 residues. DNA for the CDR3: TGCGCCTTCCAACAGGACAATGAGCAGTTCTTC. Protein: CAFQQDNEQFF.

This clonotype was seen more than once but under ten times. The CDR3 sequence: CASSLVWVSAAGNSGANVLTF. The CDR3 DNA reads as TGTGCCAGCAGTTTAGTGTGGGTCTCCGCAGCAGGGAACTCTGGGGCCAACGTCCTGACTTTC. The chain recombines TRBV12-3 or TRBV12-4 with TRBJ2-6, with D possibly TRBD1 on 5 matching bases. The CDR3 extends over 21 amino acids. The V gene lost 1 base and the J gene lost 0 bases, with 22 bases spanning the gap.

This clonotype appeared many times. The gene calls are TRBV7-6 and TRBJ2-7, with 8 bases that match TRBD1. V lost 5 bases, J lost 0 bases, and 3 bases stayed unmatched. The CDR3 runs 14 residues. CDR1 is SGHVS, CDR2 FNYEAQ, per germline. The CDR3 is CASSRQGASYEQYF. CDR3 sequence (DNA): TGTGCCAGCAGCCGTCAGGGGGCCTCCTACGAGCAGTACTTC. The full variable domain, in which reference TRBV7-6 and TRBJ2-7 provide the parts outside the CDR3, is GAGVSQSPRYKVTKRGQDVALRCDPISGHVSLYWYRQALGQGPEFLTYFNYEAQQDKSGLPNDRFSAERPEGSISTLTIQRTEQRDSAMYRCASSRQGASYEQYFGPGTRLTVT.

This clonotype was recorded many times. The genes are TRBV28 and TRBJ2-7, with 8 bases that match TRBD1. Losses at the gene ends were 4 bases for V and 0 bases for J; bases not matched to a gene: 5. Germline-derived CDR1 and CDR2 are MDHEN and SYDVKM. The CDR3 spans 15 residues. The CDR3 region is CASSSGRGPSYEQYF. CDR3 DNA: TGTGCCAGCAGTTCCGGCAGGGGGCCCTCCTACGAGCAGTACTTC.

The chain has TRBV5-1 and TRBJ2-5; D is perhaps TRBD1 (5 bases). The tail of the sequence fits TRBJ2-1 better, so the J call may be wrong. CDR1 is SGHRS, CDR2 YFSETQ, per germline. There are 13 residues in the CDR3. The CDR3 region has the DNA TGCGCCAGCAGTCACAGGAAGAACAATGAGCAGTTCTTC. Translated, it gives CASSHRKNNEQFF.

There are a few counts of this clonotype. J is TRBJ2-7 and V is TRBV7-2, with 9 bases lining up with TRBD2. There are 15 residues in the CDR3. V gave up 5 bases and J gave up 0 bases; unmatched junction bases: 5. CDR1 is SGHTA and CDR2 is FQGNSA in the germline V gene. The CDR3, as DNA: TGTGCCAGCAGCCAGGAGCGGGGGGACTCCTACGAGCAGTACTTC. This gives the protein CASSQERGDSYEQYF.

The chain uses TRBV5-1 and TRBJ2-5; 12 nucleotides line up with TRBD2. The CDR3 consists of 16 residues. CDR1 and CDR2 from the germline V gene are SGHRS and YFSETQ. The trim removed 3 bases at V and 1 base at J, leaving 4 bases unmatched. The CDR3 coding sequence is TGCGCCAGCAGCTCAACTAGCGGGGGGCCCCAAGAGACCCAGTACTTC. Translating it yields CASSSTSGGPQETQYF.

This clonotype occurred a few times. This chain uses TRBV15 with TRBJ2-3; D is perhaps TRBD1 (6 bases). Germline lookup yields CDR1 LNHNV and CDR2 YYDKDF (reference sequence). Deletions cut 1 base from V and 2 bases from J, with 10 bases between. The CDR3 is made up of 15 amino acids. CDR3 in DNA: TGTGCCACCAGCAGAGGTGGGGACACCACAGATACGCAGTATTTT. This sequence encodes CATSRGGDTTDTQYF.

This sequence joins TRBV27 and TRBJ2-1; TRBD1 matches 9 bases. The DNA end is more similar to TRBJ2-7, so the J call may be wrong. Germline V gene sequence: CDR1 MNHEY, CDR2 SMNVEV (reference sequence). CDR3 length: 15 residues. As DNA, the CDR3 is TGTGCCAGCAGTTTAGGGACAGGGCGCTCCTACGAGCAGTACTTC. Translated, it gives CASSLGTGRSYEQYF.

The rearrangement joins TRBV4-2 to TRBJ2-5; D may be TRBD1 (6 bases). The CDR3 covers 20 residues. Trimming took 1 base from V and 3 from J, leaving 27 bases between them. Germline CDR1 LGHNA, CDR2 YNFKEQ. DNA for the CDR3: TGTGCCAGCAGCCAAGGGGAAGGGCTTCACGGACAGACAGGAAAAGAGACCCAGTACTTC. Translation gives CASSQGEGLHGQTGKETQYF.

This chain joins TRBV7-9 and TRBJ1-1; tentative D call: TRBD1 (6 bases). This CDR3 comprises 13 residues. Between the trimmed V and J ends, which lost 8 bases and 1 base, there was a span of 11 bases. From germline, CDR1 is SEHNR and CDR2 FQNEAQ (reference sequence). The CDR3 DNA follows: TGTGCCAGCTATGGACAGTGGAACACTGAAGCTTTCTTT. Its protein is CASYGQWNTEAFF. The variable domain in full, with the rest retrieved from reference TRBV7-9 and TRBJ1-1, is DTGVSQNPRHKITKRGQNVTFRCDPISEHNRLYWYRQTLGQGPEFLTYFQNEAQLEKSRLLSDRFSAERPKGSFSTLEIQRTEQGDSAMYLCASYGQWNTEAFFGQGTRLTVV.

This clonotype has only a few counts. The chain is built from TRBV7-9 and TRBJ1-1, with D unresolved. CDR1 is SEHNR, CDR2 FQNEAQ, per germline (reference sequence). V lost 6 bases to trimming and J lost 4 bases, with 15 bases between them. CDR3 length: 14 amino acids. The CDR3 bases are TGTGCCAGCAGGCCCGATGGTCTCGGCACTGAAGCTTTCTTT. Encoded protein: CASRPDGLGTEAFF.

This clonotype was seen more than once but under ten times. The rearrangement joins TRBV20-1 to TRBJ2-5; TRBD1 matches at 9 bases. Germline V gene data show CDR1 as DFQATT and CDR2 as SNEGSKA (reference sequence). The CDR3 has 14 residues. The V segment lost 3 bases and the J segment 2 bases; nucleotides outside the gene matches: 4. As DNA, the CDR3 is TGCAGTGCTAGTCAGACAGGGGGTCAAGAGACCCAGTACTTC. Translated, it gives CSASQTGGQETQYF.

This chain links TRBV10-3 with TRBJ2-5; a possible D gene is TRBD2 (6 bases). The J call may be faulty, since TRBJ2-1 better matches the DNA end. Germline V lookup: CDR1 ENHRY, CDR2 SYGVKD. The CDR3 has 18 amino acids. In nucleotides, the CDR3 is TGTGCCATCAGTGAGATTGAACCGGGACTTGTTTATTACAATGAGCAGTTCTTC. Amino acids: CAISEIEPGLVYYNEQFF.

This clonotype was seen many times. The V call is TRBV28, the J call TRBJ2-5; a weak D match, TRBD1 (6 bases). The J call may be faulty, since TRBJ2-7 better matches the DNA end. Germline V gives CDR1 MDHEN, CDR2 SYDVKM. The CDR3 spans 13 residues. Here the CDR3 reads CASREQGVYEQYF. CDR3 nucleotide sequence: TGTGCCAGCAGAGAACAGGGAGTATACGAGCAGTACTTC.

The genes are TRBV7-6 and TRBJ2-1; D might be TRBD2 (5 bases). CDR3 size: 13 residues. Between the trimmed V and J ends, which lost 4 bases and 3 bases, there was a span of 7 bases. The V gene's germline CDR1 is SGHVS and CDR2 FNYEAQ. CDR3 region: CASSSEVYNEQFF. CDR3 DNA: TGTGCCAGCAGCTCGGAGGTCTACAATGAGCAGTTCTTC.

This clonotype was seen many times. The chain has TRBV20-1 and TRBJ2-7; no clear D gene. The germline V gene encodes CDR1 DFQATT and CDR2 SNEGSKA (reference sequence). There are 13 residues in the CDR3. Trimming took off 3 bases at V and 3 bases at J, with 12 bases between the two ends. The DNA of the CDR3 is TGCAGTGCTAGTGACGGGCCGAACTACGAGCAGTACTTC. It specifies CSASDGPNYEQYF.

This clonotype was detected a few times. This chain joins TRBV28 and TRBJ2-1, with D tentatively TRBD2 (5 bases). Trimming pared 0 bases from V and 15 bases from J, leaving 9 bases between. There are 11 residues in the CDR3. Per germline, CDR1 MDHEN and CDR2 SYDVKM. CDR3 amino acids: CASSLWGEGFF. The CDR3 bases are TGTGCCAGCAGTTTATGGGGCGAGGGGTTCTTC. The entire variable domain, with the rest obtained from reference TRBV28 and TRBJ2-1, is as follows: DVKVTQSSRYLVKRTGEKVFLECVQDMDHENMFWYRQDPGLGLRLIYFSYDVKMKEKGDIPEGYSVSREKKERFSLILESASTNQTSMYLCASSLWGEGFFGPGTRLTVL.

This clonotype occurred a few times. Germline and junction disagree at one end, which may indicate a read error. This rearrangement joins TRBV4-1 to TRBJ2-4, with D maybe TRBD1 (6 bases). Germline assignment: CDR1 MGHRA and CDR2 YSYEKL. The CDR3 runs 15 residues. The CDR3 nucleotides are TGCGCCAGCAGCCCAGGGGAACTGAACAAAAACACTCAGTACTTC. It translates to CASSPGELNKNTQYF.

Many counts were recorded for this clonotype. The CDR3 region has the DNA TGTGCCAGCAGCTCTTTAGCGGGGGTAGGCGAGCAGTACTTC. As protein: CASSSLAGVGEQYF. The V call is TRBV7-2, the J call TRBJ2-7, with TRBD2 identical over 9 bases. The length of the CDR3 is 14 residues. The V gene's germline CDR1 is SGHTA and CDR2 FQGNSA. The trim removed 4 bases at V and 6 bases at J, leaving 7 bases unmatched.

This clonotype was counted between two and nine times. The chain links TRBV29-1 to TRBJ2-6, with a possible D match to TRBD1 (7 bases). The CDR3 runs to 19 residues. Deletions cut 3 bases from V and 1 base from J, with 22 bases between. The germline V gene encodes CDR1 SQVTM and CDR2 ANQGSEA. CDR3 nucleotide sequence: TGCAGCGTTGACGCGTCAGGGGGGATACGGAAATCTGGGGCCAACGTCCTGACTTTC. Translated, it gives CSVDASGGIRKSGANVLTF.